Shown below are 21 T cell receptor beta chains from a single sample sequenced in a study of T cells in Graves' hyperthyroidism and ophthalmopathy (dated by TCRdb to the late 2010s). Receptor amplification or capture employed multiplex PCR. The instrument given in TCRdb is Illumina HiSeq 2000. The TCR beta CDR3 regions were amplified from the RNA transcripts. The TCR CDR3 was subjected to a first round of RT-PCR using the HTBI primer set and the Qiagen OneStep RT-PCR kit. TCRdb reworked the public reads: Q25 trimming with fastp, MiXCR clone assembly, productive beta chains retained. Each entry merges the rows of one CDR3 protein and shows their most common DNA and genes. For this sample there are a few hundred thousand distinct CDR3 sequences; over 15% appear just once. The biggest ten clones account for around 61% of the sample. Specimen: blood. Receptors were obtained from a woman between 55 and 75 years old with Graves' ophthalmopathy.

The chain is built from TRBV24-1 and TRBJ1-2; TRBD1 aligns across 8 bases. Trimming removed 5 bases from V and 8 bases from J; junction bases left unmatched: 6. The length of the CDR3 is 13 residues. Germline lookup yields CDR1 KGHDR and CDR2 SFDVKD. CDR3 DNA: TGTGCCACCAGTGTCCAGGGGGCAGGAGGCTACACCTTC. Encoded protein: CATSVQGAGGYTF.

Ten or more counts support this clonotype. This sequence joins TRBV20-1 and TRBJ2-5, with D perhaps assigned TRBD1 or TRBD2 (5 bases each). Germline CDR1 reads DFQATT; CDR2 reads SNEGSKA (reference sequence). CDR3 length equals 13 residues. V was shortened by 1 base and J by 5 bases, with 11 bases between the two germline ends. This CDR3 reads CSARAPGSETQYF. The CDR3 nucleotides read TGCAGTGCTAGAGCCCCAGGGAGCGAGACCCAGTACTTC.

This chain connects TRBV29-1 to TRBJ1-4; D is undetermined. The CDR3 has 10 amino acids. The V and J ends lost 6 bases and 5 bases respectively, with 4 bases between them. Germline V gives CDR1 SQVTM, CDR2 ANQGSEA. CDR3 protein: CSVINEKLFF. The CDR3, as DNA: TGCAGCGTGATAAATGAAAAACTGTTTTTT. Supplemented by reference TRBV29-1 and TRBJ1-4, the full variable domain reads SAVISQKPSRDICQRGTSLTIQCQVDSQVTMMFWYRQQPGQSLTLIATANQGSEATYESGFVIDKFPISRPNLTFSTLTVSNMSPEDSSIYLCSVINEKLFFGSGTQLSVL.

The genes are TRBV20-1 and TRBJ1-1, with D maybe TRBD1 (6 bases). CDR3 length: 15 amino acids. V was shortened by 5 bases and J by 1 base, with 17 bases between the two germline ends. Per germline, CDR1 DFQATT and CDR2 SNEGSKA (reference sequence). CDR3 protein: CSAWDTQITNTEAFF. The CDR3 nucleotides read TGCAGTGCTTGGGACACCCAAATTACGAACACTGAAGCTTTCTTT.

This clonotype was observed a handful of times. The genes are TRBV6-1 and TRBJ1-3; TRBD1 matches 10 bases. V lost 6 bases to trimming and J lost 2 bases; unmatched junction nucleotides: 4. This CDR3 is 15 amino acids long. Germline values: CDR1 MNHNS, CDR2 SASEGT. The CDR3 DNA sequence: TGTGCCAGCAGCCTGACAGGGGGCACTGGAAACACCATATATTTT. This translates into CASSLTGGTGNTIYF.

CDR3 protein: CAQGGRPSTDTQYF. CDR3 nucleotides: TGTGCCCAAGGCGGTCGGCCTAGCACAGATACGCAGTATTTT. V gene TRBV2 combines with J gene TRBJ2-3; no firm D call. Trimming cost V 11 bases and J 0 bases, with 15 bases left between them. Germline loops: CDR1 SNHLY, CDR2 FYNNEI. The length of the CDR3 is 14 residues.

The chain employs TRBV9 and TRBJ2-7; D may be TRBD1 (5 bases). The V end lost 0 bases, the J end lost 6 bases, and 10 bases lay between the germline ends. Germline CDR1 is SGDLS and CDR2 is YYNGEE. The CDR3 runs to 13 residues. DNA of the CDR3: TGTGCCAGCAGCGTAGCTGGGCAGGGCGAGCAGTACTTC. It translates to CASSVAGQGEQYF.

The chain joins TRBV28 to TRBJ2-1; D remains unclear. The CDR3 consists of 15 residues. From germline, CDR1 is MDHEN and CDR2 SYDVKM. The V end lost 2 bases, the J end lost 0 bases, and 8 bases lay between the germline ends. The CDR3 reads CASSLIGPSYNEQFF. The CDR3 nucleotides are TGTGCCAGCAGTTTAATTGGACCCTCCTACAATGAGCAGTTCTTC.

This clonotype was recorded at least ten times. The chain combines TRBV28 with TRBJ1-2, with 10 nucleotides matching TRBD1. J gave up 4 bases and V 7 bases, and 12 bases lay outside the gene matches. The germline V gene encodes CDR1 MDHEN and CDR2 SYDVKM. The CDR3 extends over 16 amino acids. CDR3: CASKGRDRGRGYGYTF. The CDR3, as DNA: TGTGCCAGCAAAGGCCGGGACAGGGGTCGGGGCTATGGCTACACCTTC.

In regard to this clonotype: A much larger clone differs by one base, so this may be a read error. The chain is built from TRBV6-1 and TRBJ1-2, with TRBD1 matching over 10 bases. Per the germline V gene, CDR1 is MNHNS and CDR2 is SASEGT. CDR3 length: 14 amino acids. CDR3 in DNA: TGTGCCATCATACGGGACAGGGGAGACTATGGCTACGCCTTC. Translating gives CAIIRDRGDYGYAF.

The chain couples TRBV20-1 to TRBJ1-5, with D tentatively TRBD1 (6 bases). The CDR3 runs to 12 residues. The germline gives CDR1 DFQATT, CDR2 SNEGSKA (reference sequence). Trimming stripped 6 bases from V and 5 bases from J, with 11 bases between. The CDR3 loop is CSAEDSDQPQHF. The CDR3 DNA reads as TGCAGTGCGGAGGACAGCGATCAGCCCCAGCATTTT.

This clonotype was seen only a few times. A much larger clone differs from this one at a single base, so this may be a read error. V and J are TRBV7-2 and TRBJ2-6; no firm D call. There are 14 residues in the CDR3. Germline assignment: CDR1 SGHTA and CDR2 FQGNSA. V was shortened by 6 bases and J by 6 bases, with 12 bases between the two germline ends. This CDR3 reads CASSHTYEANVLTF. The CDR3 DNA sequence: TGTGCCAGCAGTCACACTTATGAGGCCAACGTCCTGACTTTC.

V and J are TRBV4-2 and TRBJ2-2, with D perhaps TRBD1 (6 bases). The CDR3 has 15 residues. The V end was cut by 0 bases, the J end by 7 bases, with 12 bases between. Germline V CDR1 and CDR2: LGHNA, YNFKEQ. This CDR3 is CASSQDQGTVGELFF. DNA of the CDR3: TGTGCCAGCAGCCAAGATCAGGGGACGGTCGGGGAGCTGTTTTTT.

This clonotype was counted only a few times. The chain uses TRBV28 and TRBJ1-5; D ambiguous. The CDR3 is 15 amino acids. The germline V gene encodes CDR1 MDHEN and CDR2 SYDVKM. Trimming pared 3 bases from V and 2 bases from J, leaving 11 bases between. CDR3 DNA sequence: TGTGCCAGCAGTTTCGGGGTACGGGGCAATCAGCCCCAGCATTTT. This encodes CASSFGVRGNQPQHF.

This clonotype appeared many times. This chain uses TRBV7-9 with TRBJ2-1, with 8 bases that match TRBD2. The CDR3 is 11 residues long. In germline, CDR1 is SEHNR, CDR2 FQNEAQ (reference sequence). The V segment lost 8 bases and the J segment 9 bases; nucleotides outside the gene matches: 3. For the CDR3, the DNA is TGTGCCAGCCGGGGGGGCGGTGAGCAGTTCTTC. Translating it yields CASRGGGEQFF.

This clonotype has at least ten counts. The rearrangement uses TRBV7-9 and TRBJ1-5; 7 bases are shared with TRBD1. Germline-derived CDR1 and CDR2 are SEHNR and FQNEAQ (reference sequence). The CDR3 is 17 residues long. V trimming: 1 base; J trimming: 4 bases; junction bases outside the gene matches: 10. In DNA, the CDR3 is TGTGCCAGCAGCTTAGGGTACCGGACAGGTTTGAATCAGCCCCAGCATTTT. This gives the protein CASSLGYRTGLNQPQHF.

This clonotype has only a few counts. V usage is TRBV3-1 and J usage is TRBJ2-3; 10 nucleotides match TRBD2. V trimming: 3 bases; J trimming: 3 bases; junction bases outside the gene matches: 9. The CDR3 contains 17 residues. Germline V CDR1 and CDR2: LGHDT, YNNKEL (reference sequence). In DNA, the CDR3 is TGTGCCAGCAGCCACGGGACTAGCGCCCCCGGGACAGATACGCAGTATTTT. This gives the protein CASSHGTSAPGTDTQYF.

This clonotype was detected many times. The V gene is TRBV5-1, the J gene TRBJ2-1; D is unclear. The CDR3 is 13 residues long. Germline CDR1 and CDR2: SGHRS and YFSETQ. The V and J ends lost 0 bases and 7 bases respectively, with 8 bases between them. CDR3 nucleotides: TGCGCCAGCAGCTTGGCACCGAATAATGAGCAGTTCTTC. Amino acids: CASSLAPNNEQFF.

The CDR3 DNA sequence: TGTGCCAGCAGTTACTTAGGAGGGGGCTATGGCTACACCTTC. The encoded protein is CASSYLGGGYGYTF. The chain has TRBV6-5 and TRBJ1-2; the D gene is possibly TRBD1 (6 bases). Deletions cut 1 base from V and 4 bases from J, with 10 bases between. Per the germline V gene, CDR1 is MNHEY and CDR2 is SVGAGI. The CDR3 has 14 residues.

This clonotype was detected ten times or more. The chain couples TRBV7-2 to TRBJ2-5, with D uncertain. V lost 1 base and J 4 bases, leaving 10 bases between the germline ends. This CDR3 region has 14 residues. Per germline, CDR1 SGHTA and CDR2 FQGNSA. The CDR3 is CASSLGWFSETQYF. The CDR3 DNA reads TGTGCCAGCAGCTTAGGGTGGTTTTCAGAGACCCAGTACTTC.

This chain uses TRBV6-5 with TRBJ1-2; 7 nucleotides agree with TRBD1. The CDR3 runs to 15 residues. V shed 0 bases, J shed 6 bases, and the junction held 7 bases outside the gene matches. Germline values: CDR1 MNHEY, CDR2 SVGAGI. CDR3 bases: TGTGCCAGCAGTTACTCAGTGGGACAGCCACATGGCTACACCTTC. It translates to CASSYSVGQPHGYTF.